Listed below are T cell receptor beta chains from one sample, sequenced in a study of radiotherapy plus CTLA-4 blockade in lung cancer. Repertoires were generated with immunoSEQ multiplex PCR, while TCRdb's copy carries only in-frame clones and drops some. The sample lists 51,000 or so clones, nearly 90% seen once, with about 7.2% in the top ten. Specimen: peripheral blood, collected from a patient treated with radiotherapy plus ipilimumab. These receptors were obtained from a human donor with non-small cell lung cancer whose response to radiotherapy plus ipilimumab could not be evaluated. Each CDR3 is given with its conserved first and last residue. Fields, in order: D gene, V gene, J gene, clone size, CDR3 DNA, CDR3 protein. A D gene is named only where the DNA matches it firmly. Rows may omit the clone size; those that give it use once, few, many or a size class.

TRBD1,TRBV27,TRBJ2-1,NA,TGTGCCAGCAGTCCCCTTGCCGGGACAGGGGAGGCGAATGAGCAGTTCTTC,CASSPLAGTGEANEQFF
NA,TRBV5-1,TRBJ1-3,NA,TGCGCCAGCAGCCAAGGACAGTTCCCTTCTGGAAACACCATATATTTT,CASSQGQFPSGNTIYF
NA,TRBV5-6,TRBJ1-5,NA,TGTGCCAGCAGCTTGGGCCAGCAGCCCCAGCATTTT,CASSLGQQPQHF
NA,TRBV4-3,TRBJ1-2,NA,TGCGCCAGCAGCCAAGGTCGGAGCTATGGCTACACCTTC,CASSQGRSYGYTF
TRBD2,TRBV28,TRBJ2-3,NA,TGTGCCAGCAGTTTGGTGGTAGCGGGAGATGAGACAGATACGCAGTATTTT,CASSLVVAGDETDTQYF
NA,TRBV5-1,TRBJ2-3,once,TGCGCCAGCTCCTTTTCGCGGGGCACAGATACGCAGTATTTT,CASSFSRGTDTQYF
TRBD1,TRBV19,TRBJ2-2,NA,TGTGCCAGTAGTTTTCGGACAGGGAGAACCGGGGAGCTGTTTTTT,CASSFRTGRTGELFF
NA,TRBV11-2,TRBJ1-1,few,TGTGCCAGCAGCTTAAGTCCCGGGATTACTGAAGCTTTCTTT,CASSLSPGITEAFF
TRBD1,TRBV11-2,TRBJ2-7,NA,TGTGCCAGCAGCCCAATAAACCGGGACAGGGCCCTCTACGAGCAGTACTTC,CASSPINRDRALYEQYF
NA,TRBV7-9,TRBJ1-5,NA,TGTGCCAGCAGCCCCCCGGACTTTGGCAATCAGCCCCAGCATTTT,CASSPPDFGNQPQHF
TRBD2,TRBV7-2,TRBJ2-1,NA,TGTGCCAGCAGCGTTAGCGGGGGGGCATACAATGAGCAGTTCTTC,CASSVSGGAYNEQFF
TRBD1,TRBV7-2,TRBJ1-2,NA,TGTGCCAGCAGCGCTCCGGGACAGGGCTATGGCTACACCTTC,CASSAPGQGYGYTF
NA,TRBV5-1,TRBJ2-3,NA,TGCGCCAGCAGCTTAGGGACATCTCCCACAGATACGCAGTATTTT,CASSLGTSPTDTQYF
NA,TRBV6-1,TRBJ1-5,NA,TGTGCCAGCAGTGAAGCGGATGACACTCAGCCCCAGCATTTT,CASSEADDTQPQHF
NA,TRBV7-2,TRBJ1-3,NA,TGTGCCAGCAGTCAAACCAGGGGATACTCTGGAAACACCATATATTTT,CASSQTRGYSGNTIYF
NA,TRBV11-2,TRBJ2-5,NA,TGTGCCAGCAGCCAAGGACTGGTCCAAGAGACCCAGTACTTC,CASSQGLVQETQYF
TRBD1,TRBV29-1,TRBJ2-6,NA,TGCAGCGTTGATACAGGGGGAGGGGCCAACGTCCTGACTTTC,CSVDTGGGANVLTF
NA,TRBV6-4,TRBJ2-2,NA,TGTGCCAGCAGTCCCGGGTCCACCTACACCGGGGAGCTGTTTTTT,CASSPGSTYTGELFF
NA,TRBV7-2,TRBJ2-3,NA,TGTGCCAGCAGCCCCCTGGGGGGATCGGGCACAGATACGCAGTATTTT,CASSPLGGSGTDTQYF
TRBD1,TRBV28,TRBJ2-7,NA,TGTGCCAGCATTCCCGGGACAGGGGACCCCTACGAGCAGTACTTC,CASIPGTGDPYEQYF
TRBD2,TRBV4-3,TRBJ2-1,NA,TGCGCCAGCAGCCAGCAAAGGCGGGGGGGAGGTTCCTACAATGAGCAGTTCTTC,CASSQQRRGGGSYNEQFF
TRBD2,TRBV4-1,TRBJ2-7,once,TGCGCCAGCAGCCCAGGGCGGCTAGCGGGAGGAGACTCCTACGAGCAGTACTTC,CASSPGRLAGGDSYEQYF
TRBD2,TRBV5-4,TRBJ2-2,NA,TGTGCCAGCAGCAGCGGGACTAGCGGGATTACCGGGGAGCTGTTTTTT,CASSSGTSGITGELFF
TRBD1,TRBV18,TRBJ1-5,NA,TGTGCCAGCTCACCACAGGGACAGGGATCGGGTCAGCCCCAGCATTTT,CASSPQGQGSGQPQHF
NA,TRBV5-1,TRBJ2-2,NA,TGCGCCAGCAGCTTACAGGTGTCGAACACCGGGGAGCTGTTTTTT,CASSLQVSNTGELFF
NA,TRBV2,TRBJ1-2,NA,TGTGCCAGCAGTGTTCGACAGGTGTATGGCTACACCTTC,CASSVRQVYGYTF
NA,TRBV28,TRBJ1-5,NA,TGTGCCAGCAGTTTATTATATCAGCCCCAGCATTTT,CASSLLYQPQHF
NA,TRBV10-3,TRBJ2-6,NA,TGTGCCATCAGTGTCCCCTTTATTCCCTCGGGGGCCAACGTCCTGACTTTC,CAISVPFIPSGANVLTF
NA,TRBV9,TRBJ2-1,NA,TGTGCCAGCAGCGTAGTAGAGGGCGGTGAGCAGTTCTTC,CASSVVEGGEQFF
TRBD2,TRBV2,TRBJ2-7,NA,TGTGCCAGCAGTAGAGGGGGACTAGCGGTCGACGAGCAGTACTTC,CASSRGGLAVDEQYF
NA,TRBV19,TRBJ1-1,NA,TGTGCCAGTAGTAAGGAGCTCCTAAGCACTGAAGCTTTCTTT,CASSKELLSTEAFF
TRBD1,TRBV9,TRBJ1-4,NA,TGTGCCAGCAGCGGACGGACAGGGACTAATGAAAAACTGTTTTTT,CASSGRTGTNEKLFF
TRBD1,TRBV4-3,TRBJ1-2,NA,TGCGCCAGCAGCCGCGACAGGGAATCTAATGGCTACACCTTC,CASSRDRESNGYTF
TRBD1,TRBV10-3,TRBJ2-7,NA,TGTGCCATCAGTGACGGGACAGCGCTCTACGAGCAGTACTTC,CAISDGTALYEQYF
TRBD1,TRBV5-1,TRBJ2-7,NA,TGCGCCAGCAGCTTCCGGCCGACAGGGGAGGCCGAGCAGTACTTC,CASSFRPTGEAEQYF
TRBD1,TRBV5-6,TRBJ1-6,NA,TGTGCCAGCAGCTTGCGTGGTGACAGGGGAAAATCACCCCTCCACTTT,CASSLRGDRGKSPLHF
TRBD1,TRBV7-9,TRBJ1-2,NA,TGTGCCAGCAGCTTCGAAACAGGGGTATGGAGCCCGTATGGCTACACCTTC,CASSFETGVWSPYGYTF
TRBD1,TRBV5-1,TRBJ2-2,NA,TGCGCCAGCAGCTTGGACAGGGGGGACACCGGGGAGCTGTTTTTT,CASSLDRGDTGELFF
TRBD2,TRBV27,TRBJ2-7,NA,TGTGCCAGCAGTTTGCAGCGGCGGGGGTCCTACGAGCAGTACTTC,CASSLQRRGSYEQYF
NA,TRBV21-1,TRBJ2-1,NA,TGTGCCAGCAGCAACCAACGTGCTAGCGGGAGGGTTTACTACAATGAGCAGTTCTTC,CASSNQRASGRVYYNEQFF
TRBD2,TRBV2,TRBJ2-3,NA,TGTGCCAGCAAAGCGGGGGGGCCAGATACGCAGTATTTT,CASKAGGPDTQYF
NA,TRBV19,TRBJ2-5,once,TGTGCCATCCTAAACCGGGAGACCCAGTACTTC,CAILNRETQYF
NA,TRBV28,TRBJ1-2,NA,TGTGCCAGCAGGCAAAACCCCGGGGACTATGGCTACACCTTC,CASRQNPGDYGYTF
NA,TRBV5-6,TRBJ2-5,NA,TGTGCCAGCAACACGGGACGGGGGGCGCAGACCCAGTACTTC,CASNTGRGAQTQYF
TRBD2,TRBV7-2,TRBJ2-7,NA,TGTGCCAGCAGCCCCCAAGCCCCTAGCGGGGGCTTCTACGAGCAGTACTTC,CASSPQAPSGGFYEQYF
NA,TRBV27,TRBJ2-1,NA,TGTGCCAGCAGTTTAACCCCCACTAGATGGGATGAGCAGTTCTTC,CASSLTPTRWDEQFF
TRBD2,TRBV7-2,TRBJ2-5,NA,TGTGCCAGCAGCGCCTCTCCGGGGGGAGAGACCCAGTACTTC,CASSASPGGETQYF